The TCR beta chain described here comes from a study of control samples from healthy donors and cancer patients. Here immunoSEQ multiplex PCR was the method, and the copy in TCRdb shows in-frame clones only, minus some. Of 80,000 or so clones listed, approximately 92% were seen once; the top ten hold approximately 5.8%. Germline V gene data show CDR1 as SQVTM and CDR2 as ANQGSEA. The V end was cut by 6 bases, the J end by 7 bases, with 18 bases between. The length of the CDR3 is 14 residues. V gene TRBV29-1 combines with J gene TRBJ1-4; perhaps TRBD1 as D (5 bases). Material: blood. This TCR was sampled from a woman aged 55 to 70 in good health. The CDR3 spells CSVAFQGRGEKLFF. The CDR3 DNA reads TGCAGCGTCGCTTTCCAGGGACGGGGTGAAAAACTGTTTTTT. Together with reference TRBV29-1 and TRBJ1-4, the CDR3 gives the full variable domain: SAVISQKPSRDICQRGTSLTIQCQVDSQVTMMFWYRQQPGQSLTLIATANQGSEATYESGFVIDKFPISRPNLTFSTLTVSNMSPEDSSIYLCSVAFQGRGEKLFFGSGTQLSVL.